The T cell receptor beta chain described here comes from a study of blood T cell repertoires in COVID-19. Clinical history as reported by participants underpinned cohort assignment. How the authors handled the data: Nucleated cell counts were estimated from reference gene primer amplification. Some clones are missing from TCRdb's copy, which holds only in-frame ones; the method was immunoSEQ multiplex PCR. V, J and clone size reflect that table, while D and trimming were determined from the DNA. This sample yields roughly 240,000 clones, of which 85% are seen a single time; about 9.3% belongs to the top ten. The V segment lost 3 bases and the J segment 4 bases; nucleotides outside the gene matches: 7. The CDR3 sequence is 17 residues long. Germline loops: CDR1 ENHRY, CDR2 SYGVKD.

The chain couples TRBV10-3 to TRBJ2-1, with TRBD2 identical over 12 bases. The source is a woman aged 45-60 years with acute COVID-19. The source material was PBMCs or T cells enriched from blood (not recorded which). The CDR3 DNA sequence: TGTGCCATCAGTGACCGGCTAGCGGGGGGGGGATACAATGAGCAGTTCTTC. Residues: CAISDRLAGGGYNEQFF.